This T cell receptor (beta chain) was profiled in a study of blood T cell repertoires in COVID-19 (dated by TCRdb to the early 2020s). With respect to the entire study: The collaborator samples originated in the United States, Italy and Spain and spanned the acute and convalescent phases of COVID-19. The material from the prospective study consisted of cDNA or gDNA derived from T cells, B-cell-depleted T cells, or PBMCs. Deeply sampled blood TCRbeta repertoires from subjects exposed to, actively infected with, or recovered from COVID-19 were included in the dataset. The repertoires were released in a freely available public database intended as a resource for research on the immune response to SARS-CoV-2. The samples were drawn from the first 160 participants of the ongoing ImmuneRACE study and from over a thousand subjects provided by 6 global collaborators. The sample metadata nearly always contained a de-identified subject ID, COVID-19 status, age in years and sex. Where available, HLA class I and class II types were obtained from metadata supplied by the sample provider rather than from assay-based typing. Overall study outcomes, separate from this receptor: How much clinical and demographic metadata was included differed by source and by participant, and the metadata was provided uncurated.

Comment on this clone: The target of this receptor is not known. Per-nucleotide qualities are absent, and no much larger clonotype sits a single base away.

The V end loses 5 bases and the J end loses 2 bases, and a stretch of 8 bases separates them. CDR1 and CDR2 are drawn from the germline V gene: SGHTA, FQGNSA. Reading from cysteine to phenylalanine, the CDR3 counts 13 amino acids. The CDR3 DNA has 39 bases and is translated from base 1. Each collaborating institution followed its own protocols to collect whole blood in K2EDTA tubes. For TCRbeta analysis, collaborators shipped samples in one of three forms: frozen whole blood, isolated PBMCs, or DNA extracted from either of those sample types. TCRbeta CDR3 regions were amplified from genomic DNA using the immunoSEQ Assay, a bias-controlled multiplex PCR. The authors processed their data as follows. The number of nucleated cells in each sample was estimated from the amplification of reference gene primers within the assay. To quantify the absolute abundance of each unique TCRbeta CDR3 rearrangement, sequence reads were collapsed and filtered. For each sample, productive Simpson clonality was calculated as the square root of Simpson's diversity index over productive rearrangements. Imported from immuneACCESS, the table was reduced by TCRdb to in-frame sequences with V and J called. These copies leave out some clones; in studies compared against another copy, an unresolved V gene accounts for under half, and the cause of the remainder is not known. That table supplies the V and J calls and clone size; D and trimming were determined from the DNA. A total of 90,000 to 120,000 clones appear in this sample, about 89% of them only once. The top ten clonotypes cover approximately 5% of the sample.

The sequencing sample was made of peripheral blood. The sequence joins TRBV7-2 to TRBJ2-3; there is no confident call for the D gene. This TCR came from a man aged 40-55 years with active or convalescent COVID-19. The CDR3 corresponds to CASSPSYTDTQYF. The DNA sequence is TGTGCCAGCAGCCCCTCTTACACAGATACGCAGTATTTT.